These 29 T cell receptor beta chains were sequenced from one sample in a study of blood T cells in healthy people across ages. A second PCR, run for roughly 7 to 11 cycles, used a sample-barcoded 5' primer plus a J-beta primer mix. TCRdb fed the 5' RACE reads into MiXCR, producing one record per CDR3 protein. The table lists around 1.7 million distinct CDR3 sequences, over 25% of them singletons. The sample comprised blood. Receptor source: a woman aged 30 to 39 in good health.

This clonotype has only a few counts. This chain joins TRBV20-1 and TRBJ2-3; no clear D. CDR1 and CDR2 (germline): DFQATT, SNEGSKA (reference sequence). The CDR3 extends over 13 amino acids. Trimming removed 6 bases from V and 1 base from J, with 11 bases in between. The CDR3 here is CSAPRWGTDTQYF. CDR3 DNA: TGCAGTGCGCCGCGTTGGGGCACAGATACGCAGTATTTT.

The V call is TRBV20-1, the J call TRBJ2-1, with 13 bases identical to TRBD2. Per the germline V gene, CDR1 is DFQATT and CDR2 is SNEGSKA (reference sequence). This CDR3 comprises 12 residues. The CDR3 region is CSGTSGDNEQFF. CDR3 coding DNA: TGCAGCGGGACTAGCGGGGACAATGAGCAGTTCTTC.

Ten or more counts support this clonotype. A read error may be the cause here, since a much bigger clone is one base away. The rearrangement uses TRBV20-1 and TRBJ1-2; TRBD1 aligns across 8 bases. The germline gives CDR1 DFQATT, CDR2 SNEGSKA (reference sequence). V lost 5 bases, J lost 6 bases, and 11 bases stayed unmatched. The CDR3 length is 14 residues. The CDR3 loop reads CSADPGTGRDGYTF. In nucleotides, the CDR3 is TGCAGTGCTGACCCCGGGACAGGCCGGGATGGCTACACCTTC.

This clonotype has just a few counts. The rearrangement joins TRBV5-1 to TRBJ1-4, with D possibly being TRBD1 (6 bases). CDR1 is SGHRS and CDR2 is YFSETQ in the germline V gene. The CDR3 spans 15 residues. Deletions cut 4 bases from V and 5 bases from J, with 15 bases between. This chain's CDR3 is CASSGPTGSNEKLFF. The CDR3 region has the DNA TGCGCCAGCAGCGGACCGACAGGCTCCAATGAAAAACTGTTTTTT.

A single count supports this clonotype. The gene calls are TRBV2 and TRBJ1-6; 8 bases are a match to TRBD1. This CDR3 is 15 amino acids long. V was pared by 5 bases and J by 7 bases, with 7 bases of the junction left unmatched. Per the germline V gene, CDR1 is SNHLY and CDR2 is FYNNEI. The CDR3 here is CASSPGQGWNSPLHF. The DNA for the CDR3 is TGTGCCAGCAGTCCCGGACAGGGCTGGAATTCACCCCTCCACTTT. Filled out from reference TRBV2 and TRBJ1-6, the complete variable domain reads EPEVTQTPSHQVTQMGQEVILRCVPISNHLYFYWYRQILGQKVEFLVSFYNNEISEKSEIFDDQFSVERPDGSNFTLKIRSTKLEDSAMYFCASSPGQGWNSPLHFGNGTRLTVT.

Comments on this clonotype: At one of its ends the junction is not consistent with the germline gene, which may arise from a read error. The chain links TRBV12-3 or TRBV12-4 to TRBJ2-3, with D possibly being TRBD1 (6 bases). This CDR3 is built from 15 residues. The CDR3 DNA reads as TGTGCCAGCAGTTTCGGCAGGGGAGCTACAGATATGCAGTATTTT. It yields the protein CASSFGRGATDMQYF.

This clonotype appeared a few times. The chain recombines TRBV20-1 with TRBJ2-7; possibly TRBD1 or TRBD2 for D (6 bases each). Germline-derived CDR1 and CDR2 are DFQATT and SNEGSKA (reference sequence). V was clipped by 6 bases and J by 2 bases, with 14 bases between them. The CDR3 runs to 13 residues. CDR3 DNA: TGCAGTGCCGAGGGGGGATCCGCCTACGAGCAGTACTTC. It codes for CSAEGGSAYEQYF.

The chain is built from TRBV9 and TRBJ1-1; the D gene is possibly TRBD1 (6 bases). The V and J ends lost 0 bases and 4 bases respectively, with 10 bases between them. Germline V gene sequence: CDR1 SGDLS, CDR2 YYNGEE. This CDR3 spans 14 amino acids. CDR3 protein: CASSVETGSTEAFF. As DNA, the CDR3 is TGTGCCAGCAGCGTAGAAACAGGGTCCACTGAAGCTTTCTTT. The full variable domain, with the rest looked up from reference TRBV9 and TRBJ1-1, is DSGVTQTPKHLITATGQRVTLRCSPRSGDLSVYWYQQSLDQGLQFLIQYYNGEERAKGNILERFSAQQFPDLHSELNLSSLELGDSALYFCASSVETGSTEAFFGQGTRLTVV.

At least ten counts were recorded for this clonotype. The chain couples TRBV7-2 to TRBJ2-3; no clear D gene. Trimming stripped 3 bases from V and 2 bases from J, with 9 bases between. Germline assignment: CDR1 SGHTA and CDR2 FQGNSA. This CDR3 contains 14 residues. CDR3 nucleotides: TGTGCCAGCAGCTTTGGAGTAAACACAGATACGCAGTATTTT. This sequence encodes CASSFGVNTDTQYF.

This clonotype has only a few counts. The chain couples TRBV4-1 to TRBJ2-5; the D gene could be TRBD1 or TRBD2 (5 bases each). The germline gives CDR1 MGHRA, CDR2 YSYEKL. The V end was cut by 3 bases, the J end by 5 bases, with 13 bases between. The CDR3 has 14 amino acids. CDR3 nucleotide sequence: TGCGCCAGCAGCCAGGCGGACTGGGGGGAGACCCAGTACTTC. Residues: CASSQADWGETQYF.

This chain links TRBV6-1 with TRBJ1-2; 7 bases map to TRBD1. The V segment lost 4 bases and the J segment 6 bases; nucleotides outside the gene matches: 8. This CDR3 spans 14 amino acids. Germline V CDR1 and CDR2: MNHNS, SASEGT. As DNA, the CDR3 is TGTGCCAGCAGTGGAACAACAGGGGATGATGGCTACACCTTC. It encodes CASSGTTGDDGYTF.

V gene TRBV12-3 or TRBV12-4 combines with J gene TRBJ2-1, with 7 nucleotides matching TRBD2. The junction had 9 bases not matched to a gene; V was cut back by 5 bases and J by 5 bases. This CDR3 has 15 amino acids. Here the CDR3 reads CASSPRAGLNNEQFF. The DNA of the CDR3 is TGTGCCAGCAGTCCTCGAGCGGGATTAAACAATGAGCAGTTCTTC.

This clonotype was counted only a few times. The chain uses TRBV12-5 and TRBJ2-3; 11 positions match TRBD2. Unmatched junction bases numbered 5, after V lost 5 bases and J lost 4 bases. Germline assignment: CDR1 LGHNT and CDR2 FRNRAP. This CDR3 is built from 15 residues. The CDR3 region has the DNA TGTGCTAGTGGTCCTACTAGCGGGGGTGCAGATACGCAGTATTTT. The encoded protein is CASGPTSGGADTQYF.

Points on this clonotype: A much larger clone differs from this one at a single base, so this may be a read error. The rearrangement uses TRBV29-1 and TRBJ1-2; D might be TRBD1 (5 bases). Germline values: CDR1 SQVTM, CDR2 ANQGSEA. The CDR3 length is 13 residues. Between the trimmed V and J ends, which lost 4 bases and 8 bases, there was a span of 17 bases. The CDR3 sequence: CSVGRQGRYGYTF. CDR3 coding DNA: TGCAGCGTTGGAAGGCAGGGTCGCTACGGCTACACCTTC.

The rearrangement links TRBV6-5 to TRBJ1-5; 7 bases fit TRBD1. The germline gives CDR1 MNHEY, CDR2 SVGAGI. V lost 5 bases and J lost 9; bases outside the gene matches: 7. The length of the CDR3 is 13 residues. CDR3 protein: CASSDREGWPQHF. The CDR3, as DNA: TGTGCCAGCAGTGACAGGGAAGGATGGCCCCAGCATTTT.

To note about this clonotype: A much larger clone lies one base from this, so it may be a read error. V usage is TRBV24-1 and J usage is TRBJ2-7; the D is unclear. The CDR3 is 11 amino acids. V was clipped by 7 bases and J by 7 bases, with 10 bases between them. Germline V lookup: CDR1 KGHDR, CDR2 SFDVKD. The CDR3 DNA reads TGTGCCACCAGCTTATACAATGAGCAGTACTTC. Translated: CATSLYNEQYF.

The genes are TRBV6-5 and TRBJ2-4; tentatively, D is TRBD1 (5 bases). The closer fit of TRBJ2-7 to the DNA end suggests the J call may be wrong. This CDR3 contains 14 residues. CDR1 and CDR2 from the germline V gene are MNHEY and SVGAGI. CDR3 nucleotides: TGTGCCAGCAGATCTGGACACTCCGTTTACGAGCAGTACTTC. It is translated as CASRSGHSVYEQYF.

About this clonotype: This may be a read error: a much more frequent sequence differs by one nucleotide. This chain links TRBV10-3 with TRBJ2-5, with no clear D. With the DNA end fitting TRBJ2-1 better, the J assignment may be wrong. Germline CDR1 reads ENHRY; CDR2 reads SYGVKD. This CDR3 comprises 11 residues. The CDR3 loop is CAISEQETQFF. The DNA for the CDR3 is TGTGCCATCAGTGAGCAAGAGACCCAGTTCTTC.

This clonotype was seen ten or more times. V usage is TRBV3-1 and J usage is TRBJ2-4; no definite D call. CDR1 and CDR2 from the germline V gene are LGHDT and YNNKEL (reference sequence). This CDR3 has 10 residues. Trimming pared 4 bases from V and 15 bases from J, leaving 10 bases between. The DNA for the CDR3 is TGTGCCAGCAGCCCACAATGGGGGTACTTC. Amino acid sequence: CASSPQWGYF.

Details on this clonotype: The junction departs from germline at one end; a sequencing error may be responsible. The genes are TRBV12-3 or TRBV12-4 and TRBJ2-3; the match to TRBD2 covers 11 bases. This CDR3 contains 16 residues. The DNA of the CDR3 is TGTGCCAGCAGTCCTATACTAGCGGGAGTCACAGATACGAAGTATTTT. Amino acids: CASSPILAGVTDTKYF.

As for this clonotype: This may arise from a read error, as a much more abundant clone is one base away. This rearrangement joins TRBV5-1 to TRBJ2-7; 11 nucleotides match TRBD2. The CDR3 length is 15 residues. Germline assignment: CDR1 SGHRS and CDR2 YFSETQ. Losses at the gene ends were 0 bases for V and 7 bases for J; bases not matched to a gene: 6. CDR3 sequence reads: CASSLDLAGGSEQYF. The CDR3, as DNA: TGCGCCAGCAGCTTGGATCTAGCGGGGGGCAGTGAGCAGTACTTC. Full variable domain (outside the CDR3, taken from reference TRBV5-1 and TRBJ2-7): KAGVTQTPRYLIKTRGQQVTLSCSPISGHRSVSWYQQTPGQGLQFLFEYFSETQRNKGNFPGRFSGRQFSNSRSEMNVSTLELGDSALYLCASSLDLAGGSEQYFGPGTRLTVT.

V usage is TRBV7-2 and J usage is TRBJ2-7; TRBD1 might be the D (6 bases). V dropped 2 bases and J dropped 1 base, with 9 bases sitting between them. Germline V lookup: CDR1 SGHTA, CDR2 FQGNSA. The CDR3 covers 14 residues. The CDR3 region has the DNA TGTACCAGCAGCTTACAGGACAGTTCCTACGAGCAGTACTTC. Translated, it gives CTSSLQDSSYEQYF. Complete variable domain (other parts from reference TRBV7-2 and TRBJ2-7): GAGVSQSPSNKVTEKGKDVELRCDPISGHTALYWYRQSLGQGLEFLIYFQGNSAPDKSGLPSDRFSAERTGGSVSTLTIQRTQQEDSAVYLCTSSLQDSSYEQYFGPGTRLTVT.

This chain connects TRBV6-5 to TRBJ1-4; 7 bases map to TRBD1. Looked up from germline, CDR1 is MNHEY and CDR2 is SVGAGI. Trimming at V came to 1 base and at J to 8 bases, leaving 7 bases not matched to a gene. CDR3 size: 15 residues. The CDR3 loop is CASSYFRQGSEKLFF. DNA for the CDR3: TGTGCCAGCAGTTACTTCCGACAGGGATCCGAAAAACTGTTTTTT.

CDR3 in DNA: TGTGCCAGCAGTTTGGGGTTGACCTTAACTAGCGGGCATTACAATGAGCAGTTCTTC. Translation: CASSLGLTLTSGHYNEQFF. This rearrangement joins TRBV6-5 to TRBJ2-1; TRBD2 matches 9 bases. The V and J ends lost 4 bases and 4 bases, in that order; junction bases with no gene match: 17. Germline CDR1 and CDR2: MNHEY and SVGAGI. This CDR3 is built from 19 residues.

V usage is TRBV12-3 or TRBV12-4 and J usage is TRBJ2-5; a weak D match, TRBD2 (5 bases). The CDR3 sequence is 16 residues long. V dropped 1 base and J dropped 11 bases, with 23 bases sitting between them. The CDR3 region has the DNA TGTGCCAGCAGTTTAGGGACCACATCCCTCAAGTGGGAGCAGTACTTC. The encoded protein is CASSLGTTSLKWEQYF.

This clonotype was found a few times. This chain connects TRBV20-1 to TRBJ1-4, with D uncertain. Germline CDR1 and CDR2: DFQATT and SNEGSKA (reference sequence). V lost 5 bases and J 6 bases, leaving 16 bases between the germline ends. The CDR3 totals 14 residues. CDR3 sequence (DNA): TGCAGTGCTTACATAGACGGGTCCGATGAAAAACTGTTTTTT. This codes for CSAYIDGSDEKLFF.

The chain uses TRBV29-1 and TRBJ1-4; tentative D call: TRBD1 (5 bases). This CDR3 region has 14 residues. Germline CDR1 is SQVTM and CDR2 is ANQGSEA. Trimming shortened V by 4 bases and J by 8 bases, and 17 bases separated the two germline ends. The CDR3 reads CSVVGAILPEKLFF. In nucleotides, the CDR3 is TGCAGCGTTGTTGGGGCGATTCTCCCAGAAAAACTGTTTTTT.

The gene calls are TRBV3-1 and TRBJ2-1; D gene unclear. Germline-derived CDR1 and CDR2 are LGHDT and YNNKEL (reference sequence). This CDR3 spans 13 amino acids. Deletions cut 4 bases from V and 4 bases from J, with 8 bases between. The CDR3 loop is CASSPRLYNEQFF. The CDR3 coding sequence is TGTGCCAGCAGCCCTAGACTTTACAATGAGCAGTTCTTC.

Turning to this clonotype: A much larger clone differs from this one at a single base, so this may be a read error. The chain recombines TRBV29-1 with TRBJ2-5; TRBD2 might be the D (7 bases). The V gene's germline CDR1 is SQVTM and CDR2 ANQGSEA. This CDR3 spans 21 amino acids. V was clipped by 7 bases and J by 11 bases, with 47 bases between them. This CDR3 reads CSARASRGGQVGGSSYNEQYF. The CDR3 DNA sequence: TGCAGCGCACGAGCTTCCAGGGGAGGCCAGGTGGGGGGGAGCTCCTACAATGAGCAGTACTTC.